Presented here are 24 T cell receptor beta chains from one specimen sequenced in a study of blood T cell repertoires in COVID-19. Assay used: immunoSEQ multiplex PCR; TCRdb lists only in-frame clones, some missing. This sample has roughly 140,000 clones, with 88% found just once. Sample: peripheral blood. These receptors were obtained from a man aged 45-60 years with active or convalescent COVID-19.

The chain combines TRBV6-2 or TRBV6-3 with TRBJ2-3; 7 bases are a match to TRBD1. J lost 1 base, V lost 2 bases, and 0 bases had no gene match. This CDR3 comprises 14 residues. Looked up from germline, CDR1 is MNHEY and CDR2 is SVGEGT. DNA for the CDR3: TGTGCCAGCAGTTACGGGACAGGCACAGATACGCAGTATTTT. Translated, it gives CASSYGTGTDTQYF.

This rearrangement joins TRBV5-4 to TRBJ2-7; TRBD1 agrees at 7 bases. The V and J ends lost 4 bases and 5 bases, in that order; junction bases with no gene match: 9. Germline V CDR1 and CDR2: SGHNT, YYREEE (reference sequence). The CDR3 is 14 amino acids. CDR3 sequence: CASSQRQGSDEQYF. Here the CDR3 DNA reads TGTGCCAGCAGCCAGAGACAGGGCAGCGACGAGCAGTACTTC.

This chain connects TRBV5-1 to TRBJ2-2, with TRBD1 as a possible D gene (5 bases). The CDR3 contains 14 residues. The germline CDR1 and CDR2 sequences are SGHRS and YFSETQ. Trimming left V 0 bases short and J 3 bases short, with 6 bases between. The chain's CDR3 is CASSLGQYTGELFF. The CDR3, as DNA: TGCGCCAGCAGCTTGGGACAGTACACCGGGGAGCTGTTTTTT. Using reference TRBV5-1 and TRBJ2-2 for the parts outside the CDR3, the full variable domain is KAGVTQTPRYLIKTRGQQVTLSCSPISGHRSVSWYQQTPGQGLQFLFEYFSETQRNKGNFPGRFSGRQFSNSRSEMNVSTLELGDSALYLCASSLGQYTGELFFGEGSRLTVL.

This clone was counted between two and nine times. The chain has TRBV6-6 and TRBJ1-1; D ambiguous. Per the germline V gene, CDR1 is MNHNY and CDR2 is SVGAGI (reference sequence). The CDR3 totals 15 residues. V was pared by 5 bases and J by 1 base, with 14 bases between. The CDR3 reads CASSLVPGGNTEAFF. The CDR3 coding sequence is TGTGCCAGCAGTCTCGTCCCGGGAGGGAACACTGAAGCTTTCTTT.

The V gene is TRBV18, the J gene TRBJ1-1; D ambiguous. The V end lost 4 bases, the J end lost 4 bases, and 10 bases lay between the germline ends. The germline V gene has CDR1 KGHSH and CDR2 LQKENI. This CDR3 has 13 amino acids. The CDR3 nucleotides read TGTGCCAGCTCACTGAGGGTGGGCACTGAAGCTTTCTTT. This gives the protein CASSLRVGTEAFF.

The chain employs TRBV9 and TRBJ1-3; D unclear. V lost 5 bases and J 0 bases, leaving 9 bases between the germline ends. From germline, CDR1 is SGDLS and CDR2 YYNGEE. This CDR3 is 14 amino acids long. The CDR3, as DNA: TGTGCCAGCAGGGAGAGCCTCTCTGGAAACACCATATATTTT. The encoded protein is CASRESLSGNTIYF.

This sequence joins TRBV11-2 and TRBJ1-2; 7 nucleotides align to TRBD1. Trimming at V came to 5 bases and at J to 1 base, leaving 7 bases not matched to a gene. The CDR3 loop spans 15 amino acids. The germline gives CDR1 SGHAT, CDR2 FQNNGV. The CDR3 protein is CASSPSGQLNYGYTF. The CDR3 nucleotides are TGTGCCAGCAGCCCGTCGGGACAGCTTAACTATGGCTACACCTTC.

V usage is TRBV30 and J usage is TRBJ1-4, with a possible D match to TRBD1 (6 bases). The CDR3 runs 13 residues. Trimming took 4 bases from V and 8 from J, leaving 14 bases between them. In germline, CDR1 is GTSNPN, CDR2 SVGIG (reference sequence). The CDR3 spells CAWTWKGGEKLFF. The DNA for the CDR3 is TGTGCCTGGACCTGGAAAGGGGGAGAAAAACTGTTTTTT. Variable domain in full (rest from reference TRBV30 and TRBJ1-4): SQTIHQWPATLVQPVGSPLSLECTVEGTSNPNLYWYRQAAGRGLQLLFYSVGIGQISSEVPQNLSASRPQDRQFILSSKKLLLSDSGFYLCAWTWKGGEKLFFGSGTQLSVL.

In its sample, this clone was seen once. V usage is TRBV11-2 and J usage is TRBJ1-1; TRBD1 aligns across 7 bases. CDR1 SGHAT and CDR2 FQNNGV come from the germline V gene. V was pared by 6 bases and J by 6 bases, with 7 bases of the junction left unmatched. The CDR3 totals 13 residues. CDR3 coding DNA: TGTGCCAGCAGTCCGACAGGGAGCCCTGAAGCTTTCTTT. It encodes CASSPTGSPEAFF.

The chain combines TRBV28 with TRBJ2-7; possibly TRBD1 for D (6 bases). This CDR3 has 14 residues. Looked up from germline, CDR1 is MDHEN and CDR2 is SYDVKM. V lost 6 bases to trimming and J lost 3 bases, with 15 bases between them. The CDR3 DNA follows: TGTGCCAGCAGGTCAGGGGCACCCCTCTACGAGCAGTACTTC. Its translation is CASRSGAPLYEQYF.

The gene calls are TRBV6-5 and TRBJ2-7; D is perhaps TRBD1 (5 bases). The CDR3 is 12 amino acids. Trimming stripped 5 bases from V and 6 bases from J, with 11 bases between. CDR1 and CDR2 (germline): MNHEY, SVGAGI. CDR3: CASSKPGREQYF. DNA of the CDR3: TGTGCCAGCAGTAAACCAGGGCGCGAGCAGTACTTC.

The V and J genes are TRBV5-3 and TRBJ2-2; TRBD2 aligns across 8 bases. TRBV5-3 is an open reading frame, and its role is uncertain. The J segment lost 0 bases and the V segment lost 0 bases, leaving 4 bases of the junction unmatched. The CDR3 sequence is 17 residues long. CDR3 region: CARSLGPGGANTGELFF. CDR3 DNA sequence: TGTGCCAGAAGCTTGGGACCGGGAGGGGCGAACACCGGGGAGCTGTTTTTT.

The chain recombines TRBV5-1 with TRBJ2-3; 7 bases map to TRBD1. V gave up 7 bases and J gave up 8 bases; unmatched junction bases: 16. Per the germline V gene, CDR1 is SGHRS and CDR2 is YFSETQ. The CDR3 length is 15 residues. In DNA form, the CDR3 reads TGCGCCAGCTCCATGGAAGACAGGGCTTATCTTACGCAGTATTTT. Translated: CASSMEDRAYLTQYF.

The rearrangement uses TRBV7-2 and TRBJ2-5; 9 nucleotides match TRBD2. The CDR3 consists of 16 residues. Per germline, CDR1 SGHTA and CDR2 FQGNSA. The V segment lost 1 base and the J segment 5 bases; nucleotides outside the gene matches: 8. The CDR3 sequence: CASSLVFSGSGETQYF. The CDR3 DNA sequence: TGTGCCAGCAGCTTAGTCTTTAGCGGGAGCGGGGAGACCCAGTACTTC. Drawing the rest from reference TRBV7-2 and TRBJ2-5, the complete variable domain is GAGVSQSPSNKVTEKGKDVELRCDPISGHTALYWYRQSLGQGLEFLIYFQGNSAPDKSGLPSDRFSAERTGGSVSTLTIQRTQQEDSAVYLCASSLVFSGSGETQYFGPGTRLLVL.

The chain combines TRBV5-1 with TRBJ2-7; TRBD1 matches at 7 bases. The CDR3 totals 16 residues. V shed 0 bases, J shed 3 bases, and the junction held 9 bases outside the gene matches. Germline V gene lookup returns CDR1 SGHRS and CDR2 YFSETQ. CDR3 in amino acids: CASSLEAGTASYEQYF. In nucleotides, the CDR3 is TGCGCCAGCAGCTTGGAGGCCGGGACAGCGAGCTACGAGCAGTACTTC. Full variable domain (remainder filled in from reference TRBV5-1 and TRBJ2-7): KAGVTQTPRYLIKTRGQQVTLSCSPISGHRSVSWYQQTPGQGLQFLFEYFSETQRNKGNFPGRFSGRQFSNSRSEMNVSTLELGDSALYLCASSLEAGTASYEQYFGPGTRLTVT.

The rearrangement links TRBV19 to TRBJ1-2; D call uncertain. CDR1 LNHDA and CDR2 SQIVND come from the germline V gene (reference sequence). The CDR3 totals 12 residues. Trimming left V 7 bases short and J 3 bases short, with 9 bases between. The CDR3 DNA reads as TGTGCCAGTATCGATCTAGACTATGGCTACACCTTC. Amino acids: CASIDLDYGYTF.

The chain combines TRBV11-2 with TRBJ2-5; 10 nucleotides agree with TRBD2. V shed 1 base, J shed 4 bases, and the junction held 15 bases outside the gene matches. The germline V gene has CDR1 SGHAT and CDR2 FQNNGV. CDR3 length: 19 amino acids. CDR3 region: CASSLGGFWGTSARETQYF. CDR3 in DNA: TGTGCCAGCAGCTTAGGAGGGTTCTGGGGGACTAGCGCAAGAGAGACCCAGTACTTC.

V gene TRBV29-1 combines with J gene TRBJ2-4; perhaps TRBD1 as D (6 bases). V lost 6 bases and J 8 bases, leaving 11 bases between the germline ends. This CDR3 has 11 amino acids. The germline V gene has CDR1 SQVTM and CDR2 ANQGSEA. Here the CDR3 reads CSVPSGDIQYF. CDR3 in DNA: TGCAGCGTCCCATCAGGGGACATTCAGTACTTC.

CDR3 in DNA: TGTGCCAGCAGTTCCCGACAGGGGAGGTGGGATCAGCCCCAGCATTTT. As protein: CASSSRQGRWDQPQHF. V is TRBV28 and J is TRBJ1-5, with 8 bases aligning to TRBD1. The CDR3 consists of 16 residues. Germline V lookup: CDR1 MDHEN, CDR2 SYDVKM. With V trimmed by 4 bases and J by 5 bases, 10 bases remained unmatched.

The chain carries TRBV19 and TRBJ2-2; D uncertain. This CDR3 is built from 13 residues. V shed 5 bases and J shed 8 bases, with 12 bases lying between them. From germline, CDR1 is LNHDA and CDR2 SQIVND (reference sequence). In DNA form, the CDR3 reads TGTGCCAGTAGTGAGACTCGACTGGGGGAGCTGTTTTTT. Its protein is CASSETRLGELFF. Filled out from reference TRBV19 and TRBJ2-2, the complete variable domain reads DGGITQSPKYLFRKEGQNVTLSCEQNLNHDAMYWYRQDPGQGLRLIYYSQIVNDFQKGDIAEGYSVSREKKESFPLTVTSAQKNPTAFYLCASSETRLGELFFGEGSRLTVL.

This clone was observed a single time. The chain combines TRBV19 with TRBJ2-1; 8 bases match TRBD2. CDR1 and CDR2 (germline): LNHDA, SQIVND (reference sequence). The V gene end was trimmed by 1 base and the J gene end by 7 bases; junction bases not matched to a gene: 3. There are 14 residues in the CDR3. CDR3 protein: CASSIAKRENEQFF. The CDR3 DNA is TGTGCCAGTAGTATAGCTAAGCGGGAGAATGAGCAGTTCTTC.

This rearrangement joins TRBV9 to TRBJ2-7; 7 bases align to TRBD2. J lost 7 bases, V lost 0 bases, and 13 bases had no gene match. Germline values: CDR1 SGDLS, CDR2 YYNGEE. There are 16 residues in the CDR3. CDR3 residues: CASSVGGLAGVGEQYF. The DNA of the CDR3 is TGTGCCAGCAGCGTAGGGGGATTAGCGGGTGTTGGGGAGCAGTACTTC.

This chain links TRBV9 with TRBJ2-3; 9 nucleotides align to TRBD2. V trimming: 0 bases; J trimming: 0 bases; junction bases outside the gene matches: 8. Germline V gene sequence: CDR1 SGDLS, CDR2 YYNGEE. This CDR3 region has 18 residues. DNA for the CDR3: TGTGCCAGCAGCGTAGCAATAACTAGCGGGCACAGCACAGATACGCAGTATTTT. It yields the protein CASSVAITSGHSTDTQYF.

The table lists this clone with a count of one. The chain has TRBV6-2 or TRBV6-3 and TRBJ2-6, with unresolved D. Germline values: CDR1 MNHEY, CDR2 SVGEGT. Trimming took off 0 bases at V and 4 bases at J, with 16 bases between the two ends. The CDR3 totals 18 residues. CDR3 region: CASSYSGRKDSGANVLTF. For the CDR3, the DNA is TGTGCCAGCAGTTACTCTGGCAGGAAGGATTCCGGGGCCAACGTCCTGACTTTC.